Below are 24 T cell receptor beta chains sequenced from a single sample in a study of blood T cell repertoires in COVID-19. Sequencing was performed with immunoSEQ multiplex PCR; in TCRdb, only in-frame clones are kept and a portion is missing. The table records about 160,000 clones, around four fifths of them present only once. Sequencing was performed on peripheral blood. Every receptor here comes from a man aged 65 to 85 with acute or convalescent COVID-19.

This clone was detected a few times. The chain combines TRBV9 with TRBJ2-7, with D unclear. The germline CDR1 and CDR2 sequences are SGDLS and YYNGEE. The CDR3 runs to 13 residues. Trimming removed 4 bases at V and 4 bases at J, with 12 bases between. The chain's CDR3 is CASSPRHPYEQYF. CDR3 sequence (DNA): TGTGCCAGCAGCCCCCGACACCCTTACGAGCAGTACTTC.

V is TRBV15 and J is TRBJ1-6, with TRBD1 as a possible D gene (6 bases). V was pared by 3 bases and J by 7 bases, with 10 bases between. Germline V gene lookup returns CDR1 LNHNV and CDR2 YYDKDF (reference sequence). This CDR3 contains 14 residues. This CDR3 is CATSRDSLNSPLHF. The CDR3 nucleotides read TGTGCCACCAGCAGGGACAGCCTAAATTCACCCCTCCACTTT.

This clone has a handful of counts. The chain uses TRBV27 and TRBJ2-1; 12 bases match TRBD2. The CDR3 spans 16 residues. From germline, CDR1 is MNHEY and CDR2 SMNVEV (reference sequence). J gave up 10 bases and V 6 bases, and 13 bases lay outside the gene matches. CDR3 in amino acids: CASSLGASGRALEQFF. The CDR3 nucleotides read TGTGCCAGCAGCCTTGGGGCTAGCGGGAGGGCCTTGGAGCAGTTCTTC.

This clone was seen once. The chain uses TRBV6-6 and TRBJ2-7, with TRBD2 matching 7 bases. Germline trimming cut 5 bases from V and 0 bases from J; bases unmatched to any gene: 7. The CDR3 is made up of 15 amino acids. CDR1 and CDR2 from the germline V gene are MNHNY and SVGAGI (reference sequence). The CDR3 sequence is CASSKLTSSSYEQYF. CDR3 bases: TGTGCCAGCAGTAAACTGACTAGCAGCTCCTACGAGCAGTACTTC.

The genes are TRBV5-1 and TRBJ2-7; a possible D gene is TRBD2 (8 bases). This CDR3 contains 18 residues. The V and J ends lost 4 bases and 1 base respectively, with 24 bases between them. Germline-derived CDR1 and CDR2 are SGHRS and YFSETQ. CDR3 coding DNA: TGCGCCAGCAGCCTTTGGTCTAGCGGGCAGGGACAGTCCTACGAGCAGTACTTC. Translating it yields CASSLWSSGQGQSYEQYF.

The chain has TRBV9 and TRBJ1-1, with D maybe TRBD1 (5 bases). The length of the CDR3 is 13 residues. The germline CDR1 and CDR2 sequences are SGDLS and YYNGEE. Between the trimmed V and J ends, which lost 0 bases and 3 bases, there was a span of 6 bases. CDR3 sequence reads: CASSVEGDTEAFF. DNA for the CDR3: TGTGCCAGCAGCGTAGAAGGGGACACTGAAGCTTTCTTT.

This chain links TRBV27 with TRBJ2-3; D might be TRBD1 (5 bases). V was cut by 4 bases and J by 3 bases, with 11 bases left in between. Germline V CDR1 and CDR2: MNHEY, SMNVEV (reference sequence). The CDR3 is made up of 14 amino acids. CDR3: CASSYSGKTDTQYF. CDR3 DNA: TGTGCCAGCAGTTATTCAGGGAAGACAGATACGCAGTATTTT.

The chain carries TRBV19 and TRBJ1-5, with D unclear. Deletions cut 1 base from V and 0 bases from J, with 13 bases between. This CDR3 is built from 17 residues. Germline CDR1 reads LNHDA; CDR2 reads SQIVND (reference sequence). The CDR3 DNA follows: TGTGCCAGTAGTATAGGTCGAGGAGGGCTTAGCAATCAGCCCCAGCATTTT. Its protein is CASSIGRGGLSNQPQHF.

This clone showed up just a few times. The V call is TRBV2, the J call TRBJ1-2, with D unclear. CDR3 size: 15 residues. CDR1 SNHLY and CDR2 FYNNEI come from the germline V gene. V was cut by 2 bases and J by 5 bases, with 15 bases left in between. Written as DNA, the CDR3 is TGTGCCAGCAGTGAAATAGGTACAGCAAGTTATGGCTACACCTTC. This encodes CASSEIGTASYGYTF.

The chain recombines TRBV2 with TRBJ1-2; D possibly corresponds to TRBD1 (6 bases). This CDR3 region has 12 residues. V shed 5 bases and J shed 5 bases, with 9 bases lying between them. Germline lookup yields CDR1 SNHLY and CDR2 FYNNEI. CDR3 in amino acids: CASSYQGYGYTF. The CDR3 nucleotides are TGTGCCAGCAGTTATCAGGGGTATGGCTACACCTTC.

The chain carries TRBV27 and TRBJ2-1, with 11 nucleotides matching TRBD2. Trimming took 1 base from V and 9 from J; bases not matched to a gene: 11. The CDR3 spans 17 residues. Germline lookup yields CDR1 MNHEY and CDR2 SMNVEV (reference sequence). The chain's CDR3 is CASSLYASGRSTREQFF. DNA for the CDR3: TGTGCCAGCAGTTTATACGCTAGCGGGAGGTCCACCCGTGAGCAGTTCTTC.

This clone was seen once. V and J are TRBV6-5 and TRBJ1-6; 11 positions agree with TRBD1. The CDR3 runs to 15 residues. Trimming cost V 5 bases and J 9 bases; bases outside gene matches: 6. The germline V gene has CDR1 MNHEY and CDR2 SVGAGI. CDR3 loop: CASSPWDRGGSPLHF. CDR3 nucleotide sequence: TGTGCCAGCAGTCCCTGGGACAGGGGGGGTTCACCCCTCCACTTT.

This chain uses TRBV28 with TRBJ1-4; D is perhaps TRBD1 (6 bases). Trimming took 7 bases from V and 10 from J, leaving 16 bases between them. The CDR3 is made up of 13 amino acids. Germline loops: CDR1 MDHEN, CDR2 SYDVKM. Written as DNA, the CDR3 is TGTGCCAGCAACAGGGACCCCGTTGGAAAACTGTTTTTT. The encoded protein is CASNRDPVGKLFF. Full variable domain (outside the CDR3, taken from reference TRBV28 and TRBJ1-4): DVKVTQSSRYLVKRTGEKVFLECVQDMDHENMFWYRQDPGLGLRLIYFSYDVKMKEKGDIPEGYSVSREKKERFSLILESASTNQTSMYLCASNRDPVGKLFFGSGTQLSVL.

The rearrangement joins TRBV28 to TRBJ1-2, with D uncertain. The CDR3 is 11 residues long. Trimming took 1 base from V and 7 from J, leaving 4 bases between them. CDR1 and CDR2 from the germline V gene are MDHEN and SYDVKM. CDR3 protein: CASSLSLGYTF. CDR3 nucleotides: TGTGCCAGCAGTTTATCACTTGGCTACACCTTC.

The chain couples TRBV7-2 to TRBJ1-2; TRBD1 matches 9 bases. From germline, CDR1 is SGHTA and CDR2 FQGNSA. J gave up 6 bases and V 3 bases, and 8 bases lay outside the gene matches. CDR3 length: 15 amino acids. In nucleotides, the CDR3 is TGTGCCAGCAGCTTCCCCCCGGGACAGGGCAATGGCTACACCTTC. The encoded protein is CASSFPPGQGNGYTF.

The chain carries TRBV10-2 and TRBJ2-2; the D gene is possibly TRBD2 (5 bases). Germline V gene lookup returns CDR1 WSHSY and CDR2 SAAADI. Trimming took 7 bases from V and 0 from J, leaving 12 bases between them. The CDR3 is 15 residues long. The CDR3: CASNSGGPNTGELFF. CDR3 DNA: TGCGCCAGCAACAGCGGCGGACCGAACACCGGGGAGCTGTTTTTT.

The rearrangement uses TRBV18 and TRBJ1-4, with 9 nucleotides matching TRBD1. Losses at the gene ends were 5 bases for V and 6 bases for J; bases not matched to a gene: 4. CDR1 and CDR2 from the germline V gene are KGHSH and LQKENI. The CDR3 sequence is 14 residues long. The CDR3 sequence: CASSARDRDEKLFF. In nucleotides, the CDR3 is TGTGCCAGCTCAGCCCGGGACAGGGATGAAAAACTGTTTTTT.

The J gene is TRBJ2-7, the V gene TRBV27; D is perhaps TRBD2 (5 bases). Germline values: CDR1 MNHEY, CDR2 SMNVEV (reference sequence). V was clipped by 2 bases and J by 3 bases, with 11 bases between them. The CDR3 totals 14 residues. This CDR3 is CASSLTGVLYEQYF. In DNA, the CDR3 is TGTGCCAGCAGTTTAACCGGGGTCCTCTACGAGCAGTACTTC.

The rearrangement links TRBV19 to TRBJ1-2; 7 nucleotides match TRBD1. Germline CDR1 LNHDA, CDR2 SQIVND (reference sequence). The CDR3 covers 18 residues. V lost 3 bases to trimming and J lost 3 bases; unmatched junction nucleotides: 16. CDR3 sequence (DNA): TGTGCCAGTAGTATCTTTAACCGTCCCTCGGGACAGCACTATGGCTACACCTTC. Protein sequence: CASSIFNRPSGQHYGYTF.

A single count supports this clone. The chain combines TRBV28 with TRBJ2-7; D is possibly TRBD2 (6 bases). The length of the CDR3 is 13 residues. V shed 2 bases and J shed 10 bases, with 15 bases lying between them. CDR1 MDHEN and CDR2 SYDVKM come from the germline V gene. CDR3 in DNA: TGTGCCAGCAGTTTAGGGGACTCAACTTCACAGTACTTC. Protein sequence: CASSLGDSTSQYF.

This clone was observed a few times. CDR3 protein: CASSRSYEQYF. The DNA of the CDR3 is TGTGCCAGCAGTCGCAGCTACGAGCAGTACTTC. The chain combines TRBV2 with TRBJ2-7; D is unclear. This CDR3 has 11 residues. Germline-derived CDR1 and CDR2 are SNHLY and FYNNEI. Trimming left V 5 bases short and J 3 bases short, with 5 bases between.

This rearrangement joins TRBV7-6 to TRBJ1-2; 9 bases map to TRBD1. The junction had 13 bases not matched to a gene; V was cut back by 1 base and J by 4 bases. The CDR3 is 18 amino acids. The germline V gene has CDR1 SGHVS and CDR2 FNYEAQ. CDR3 in DNA: TGTGCCAGCAGCTTAGATGACCGCGGGACAGGGAAATCCTATGGCTACACCTTC. This codes for CASSLDDRGTGKSYGYTF.

This clone has a count of ten or more. The chain joins TRBV18 to TRBJ1-1; weak D call: TRBD1 (5 bases). The germline CDR1 and CDR2 sequences are KGHSH and LQKENI. This CDR3 is 13 amino acids long. V was clipped by 6 bases and J by 1 base, with 9 bases between them. CDR3 in amino acids: CASSAGQNTEAFF. CDR3 in DNA: TGTGCCAGCTCCGCAGGACAGAACACTGAAGCTTTCTTT.

V usage is TRBV20-1 and J usage is TRBJ2-7; 14 nucleotides agree with TRBD2. This CDR3 is built from 20 residues. The V gene end was trimmed by 3 bases and the J gene end by 0 bases; junction bases not matched to a gene: 16. Germline V gives CDR1 DFQATT, CDR2 SNEGSKA (reference sequence). The CDR3, as DNA: TGCAGTGCTAGTTCCGGGACTAGCGGGAGAGGGGGACTATCCTCCTACGAGCAGTACTTC. Translating gives CSASSGTSGRGGLSSYEQYF.